The present T cell receptor beta chain was sequenced within a study of blood T cell repertoires in COVID-19 (dated by TCRdb to 2020 to 2021). For the study in its entirety: Samples covering the acute and convalescent phases of COVID-19 were provided by collaborators in the United States, Italy and Spain. The prospective study material was composed of cDNA or gDNA derived from T cells, B-cell-depleted T cells, or PBMCs. The dataset comprised deeply sampled blood TCRbeta repertoires from subjects exposed to, actively infected with, or recovered from COVID-19. The repertoires were released in a freely available public database intended as a resource for research on the immune response to SARS-CoV-2. Samples were obtained from the ongoing ImmuneRACE study (first 160 participants) and from roughly 1,300 subjects provided by 6 global collaborators. The sample metadata nearly always contained a de-identified subject ID, COVID-19 status, age in years and sex. Where available, HLA class I and class II types were taken from metadata supplied by the sample provider and were not determined by assay-based typing.

As regards this clone: Its antigen has not been determined. No per-base quality is available; no much larger clone lies one base away.

TCRbeta CDR3 regions were amplified from genomic DNA using the immunoSEQ Assay, a bias-controlled multiplex PCR. Per the original workflow: Within the assay, amplification of reference gene primers was used to estimate how many nucleated cells each sample contained. To quantify the absolute abundance of each unique TCRbeta CDR3 rearrangement, sequence reads were collapsed and filtered. For each sample, productive Simpson clonality was calculated as the square root of Simpson's diversity index across productive rearrangements. TCRdb stores this immuneACCESS table with in-frame sequences only. Part of the clones is absent; in the studies checked, under half of the shortfall reflects unresolved V genes, and no reason is known for the rest. V and J calls and clone size are as listed in that table; D and trimming were resolved from the DNA. The sample profile shows 75,000 to 100,000 clones; around 86% of them were found once. 4.9% of the sample is held by the ten biggest clonotypes.

V loses 3 bases of germline sequence and J loses 4 bases, and the interval between the two ends is 13 bases. From the cysteine up to the phenylalanine, the CDR3 has a length of 13 residues. Here the CDR3 DNA is all that survives: 39 bases in frame from base 1. The germline V gene (reference sequence) gives CDR1 as DFQATT and CDR2 as SNEGSKA. Each collaborating institution followed its own protocols to collect whole blood in K2EDTA tubes. Collaborator samples were shipped for TCRbeta analysis as frozen whole blood, isolated PBMCs, or DNA extracted from either sample type. General study outcomes and caveats: The amount of clinical and demographic metadata varied by source and participant and was provided uncurated.

Sequencing was performed on peripheral blood. The clonotype was recovered from a woman at least 80 years old with acute or convalescent COVID-19. The chain employs TRBV20-1 and TRBJ2-7; the D segment could be TRBD1, given 6 matching bases. The CDR3 protein: CSASFSGVYEQYF. The bases read TGCAGTGCTAGTTTTTCAGGGGTTTACGAGCAGTACTTC.